This T cell receptor beta chain originates from a study of blood T cell repertoires in COVID-19. Turning to the study itself: Acute and convalescent COVID-19 specimens originated in the United States, Italy and Spain. The analysed material was cDNA or gDNA that came from T cells, B-cell-depleted T cells, or PBMCs.

Libraries were prepared by immunoSEQ multiplex PCR; TCRdb keeps only in-frame clonotypes and omits some of them. The table shows approximately 60,000 clones, with 70% to 90% occurring only once. The germline gives CDR1 MNHEY, CDR2 SMNVEV (reference sequence). Germline trimming cut 4 bases from V and 3 bases from J; bases unmatched to any gene: 4. The CDR3 is 14 amino acids. Sample: peripheral blood. The sequence derives from a man over 45 with active COVID-19. The J gene is TRBJ2-7, the V gene TRBV27; the match to TRBD2 covers 9 bases. The CDR3 spells CASSWLAGRYEQYF. The DNA of the CDR3 is TGTGCCAGCAGTTGGCTAGCGGGACGCTACGAGCAGTACTTC.